This TCR beta chain came from a study of identical twins. Study-level results: Part of the zero-insertion signal could reflect confounding by invariant MAIT and iNKT cells.

V shed 2 bases and J shed 4 bases, with 8 bases lying between them. Germline V gives CDR1 MNHNS, CDR2 SASEGT. This CDR3 comprises 13 residues. TCRdb processed the 5' RACE reads anew with MiXCR; each CDR3 protein has one entry. The sample has 1,800,000 or so distinct CDR3 sequences; under 35% are singletons. Remarks on this clonotype: Its antigen is currently unknown.

The chain carries TRBV6-1 and TRBJ1-2, with a tentative D call TRBD1 (5 bases). Sequencing used cord blood. The sequence was obtained from a newborn girl in good health. The CDR3 region has the DNA TGTGCCAGCAGTGAACGGGACCCCTATGGCTACACCTTC. Its protein product is CASSERDPYGYTF.